One sample yielded the 12 T cell receptor beta chains listed below, sequenced in a study of T cell responses to AZD1222 COVID-19 vaccine. TCRdb's table, derived via immunoSEQ multiplex PCR, lists solely in-frame clones and lacks some. The sample yields about 68,000 clones, around four fifths seen once. The sequenced sample was peripheral blood, obtained on day 0 of AZD1222 vaccination. The receptor source for this set is an adult in good health.

This chain connects TRBV5-6 to TRBJ1-2, with no clear D. V was cut by 1 base and J by 7 bases, with 11 bases left in between. CDR3 length: 13 residues. Germline assignment: CDR1 SGHDT and CDR2 YYEEEE. CDR3 sequence (DNA): TGTGCCAGCAGCTTGTTTGGAGTCTCTGGCTACACCTTC. This codes for CASSLFGVSGYTF.

The chain is built from TRBV3-1 (or the pseudogene TRBV3-2) and TRBJ2-1; TRBD2 agrees at 8 bases. The CDR3 sequence is 16 residues long. After removal of 1 base from V and 10 bases from J, the junction contained 12 bases not matched to a gene. The germline V gene encodes CDR1 LGHDT and CDR2 YNNKEL (reference sequence). CDR3 in DNA: TGTGCCAGCAGCCAAGTCTACACGGGGGGGCCTTCCGAGCAGTTCTTC. As protein: CASSQVYTGGPSEQFF.

The rearrangement joins TRBV20-1 to TRBJ1-5; maybe TRBD1 (5 bases). V was cut by 5 bases and J by 11 bases, with 13 bases left in between. This CDR3 contains 11 residues. Germline CDR1 is DFQATT and CDR2 is SNEGSKA (reference sequence). CDR3 DNA: TGCAGTGCTTCCAGTGACAGAGCCCAGCATTTT. Residues: CSASSDRAQHF.

The chain uses TRBV5-5 and TRBJ1-6, with D unclear. V was pared by 4 bases and J by 0 bases, with 8 bases between. From germline, CDR1 is SGHKS and CDR2 YYEKEE (reference sequence). This CDR3 contains 15 residues. The CDR3 DNA reads TGTGCCAGCAGCCCCCGGTCCTCCTATAATTCACCCCTCCACTTT. Its translation: CASSPRSSYNSPLHF.

The V gene is TRBV28, the J gene TRBJ1-6, with a tentative D call TRBD1 (6 bases). CDR1 and CDR2 (germline): MDHEN, SYDVKM. The CDR3 runs 17 residues. Trimming left V 5 bases short and J 4 bases short, with 18 bases between. The CDR3 here is CASSPSGRGRYNSPLHF. CDR3 DNA: TGTGCCAGCAGTCCCTCGGGCAGGGGCCGTTATAATTCACCCCTCCACTTT.

The CDR3 loop reads CAWSVREAFF. The CDR3 region has the DNA TGTGCCTGGAGTGTACGTGAAGCTTTCTTT. The chain has TRBV30 and TRBJ1-1, with D uncertain. Trimming left V 0 bases short and J 7 bases short, with 3 bases between. Germline CDR1 GTSNPN, CDR2 SVGIG (reference sequence). This CDR3 spans 10 amino acids.

The rearrangement joins TRBV18 to TRBJ2-5; perhaps TRBD2 as D (5 bases). Germline CDR1 reads KGHSH; CDR2 reads LQKENI. The length of the CDR3 is 15 residues. With 6 bases removed from V and 0 bases from J, the gap between germline ends came to 14 bases. The CDR3 region is CASSLGWGDQETQYF. Written as DNA, the CDR3 is TGTGCCAGCTCCCTGGGCTGGGGAGACCAAGAGACCCAGTACTTC.

The rearrangement joins TRBV10-2 to TRBJ1-6; 8 nucleotides agree with TRBD1. In germline, CDR1 is WSHSY, CDR2 SAAADI. J lost 7 bases, V lost 7 bases, and 3 bases had no gene match. This CDR3 is built from 13 residues. CDR3 DNA sequence: TGCGCCAGCAAGGGACAGGTCAATTCACCCCTCCACTTT. Translating it yields CASKGQVNSPLHF.

The V call is TRBV28, the J call TRBJ1-2; TRBD1 is a possible D gene (6 bases). The germline V gene encodes CDR1 MDHEN and CDR2 SYDVKM. V was shortened by 3 bases and J by 4 bases, with 6 bases between the two germline ends. This CDR3 spans 12 amino acids. DNA of the CDR3: TGTGCCAGCAGTTTGACAGGCTATGGCTACACCTTC. It specifies CASSLTGYGYTF.

The rearrangement links TRBV7-9 to TRBJ1-6, with no clear D. Germline V gene lookup returns CDR1 SEHNR and CDR2 FQNEAQ (reference sequence). This CDR3 is 14 amino acids long. The germline V and J ends were trimmed by 5 bases and 7 bases, with 12 bases remaining between them. The CDR3 spells CASSHPQENSPLHF. For the CDR3, the DNA is TGTGCCAGCAGCCACCCCCAGGAGAATTCACCCCTCCACTTT.

The chain uses TRBV19 and TRBJ2-7; 14 bases map to TRBD2. Germline values: CDR1 LNHDA, CDR2 SQIVND (reference sequence). The CDR3 runs 14 residues. V lost 6 bases and J lost 5; bases outside the gene matches: 3. The CDR3 loop reads CASSGTSGGDEQYF. Written as DNA, the CDR3 is TGTGCCAGTAGCGGGACTAGCGGGGGAGACGAGCAGTACTTC.

This chain connects TRBV5-1 to TRBJ2-7; TRBD1 matches 9 bases. V was pared by 0 bases and J by 5 bases, with 9 bases of the junction left unmatched. The CDR3 consists of 16 residues. Per the germline V gene, CDR1 is SGHRS and CDR2 is YFSETQ. The CDR3 DNA follows: TGCGCCAGCAGCTTGGGGGTGGGACAGGGAGTTCACGAGCAGTACTTC. The encoded protein is CASSLGVGQGVHEQYF.